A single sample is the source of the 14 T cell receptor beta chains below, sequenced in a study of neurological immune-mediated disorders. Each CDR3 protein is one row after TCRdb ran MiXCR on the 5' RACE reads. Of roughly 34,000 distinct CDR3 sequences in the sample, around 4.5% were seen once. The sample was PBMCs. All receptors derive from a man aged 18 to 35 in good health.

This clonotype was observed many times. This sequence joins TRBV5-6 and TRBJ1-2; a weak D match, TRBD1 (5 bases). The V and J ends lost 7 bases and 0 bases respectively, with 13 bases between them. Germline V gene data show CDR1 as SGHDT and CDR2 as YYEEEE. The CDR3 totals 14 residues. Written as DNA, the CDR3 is TGTGCCAGCGGGGCCACCCAAACTAACTATGGCTACACCTTC. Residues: CASGATQTNYGYTF.

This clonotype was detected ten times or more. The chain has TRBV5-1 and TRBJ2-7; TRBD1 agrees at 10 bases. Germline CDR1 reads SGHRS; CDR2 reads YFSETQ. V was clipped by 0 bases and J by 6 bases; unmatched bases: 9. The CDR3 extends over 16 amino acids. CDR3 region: CASSLGLSGQGTEQYF. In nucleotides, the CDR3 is TGCGCCAGCAGCTTGGGCCTTTCGGGACAGGGGACCGAGCAGTACTTC.

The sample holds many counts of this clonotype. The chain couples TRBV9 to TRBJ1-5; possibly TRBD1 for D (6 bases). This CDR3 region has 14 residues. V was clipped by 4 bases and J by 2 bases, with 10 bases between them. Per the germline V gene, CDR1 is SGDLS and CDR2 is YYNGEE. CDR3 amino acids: CASSPGQRNQPQHF. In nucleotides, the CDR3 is TGTGCCAGCAGCCCGGGACAACGCAATCAGCCCCAGCATTTT. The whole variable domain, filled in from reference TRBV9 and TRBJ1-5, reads DSGVTQTPKHLITATGQRVTLRCSPRSGDLSVYWYQQSLDQGLQFLIQYYNGEERAKGNILERFSAQQFPDLHSELNLSSLELGDSALYFCASSPGQRNQPQHFGDGTRLSIL.

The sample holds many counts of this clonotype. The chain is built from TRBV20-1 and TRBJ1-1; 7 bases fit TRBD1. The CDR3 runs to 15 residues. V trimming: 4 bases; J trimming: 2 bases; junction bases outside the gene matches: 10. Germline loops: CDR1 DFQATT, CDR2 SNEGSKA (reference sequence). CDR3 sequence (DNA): TGCAGTGCTAAGGGGGCCTTGGTGGGCAACACTGAAGCTTTCTTT. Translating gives CSAKGALVGNTEAFF.

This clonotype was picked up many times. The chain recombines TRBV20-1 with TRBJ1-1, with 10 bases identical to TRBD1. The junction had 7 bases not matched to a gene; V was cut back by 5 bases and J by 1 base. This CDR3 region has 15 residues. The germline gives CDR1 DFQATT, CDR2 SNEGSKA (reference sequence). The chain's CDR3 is CSALPRQGANTEAFF. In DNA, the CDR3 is TGCAGTGCTTTACCGCGACAGGGGGCGAACACTGAAGCTTTCTTT.

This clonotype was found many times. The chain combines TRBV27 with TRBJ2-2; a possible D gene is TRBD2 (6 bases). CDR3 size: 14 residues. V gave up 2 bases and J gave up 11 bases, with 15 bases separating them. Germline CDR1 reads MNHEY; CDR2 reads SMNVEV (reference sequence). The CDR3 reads CASSLLGVSGELFF. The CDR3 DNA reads TGTGCCAGCAGTTTACTTGGGGTTAGCGGAGAGCTGTTTTTT.

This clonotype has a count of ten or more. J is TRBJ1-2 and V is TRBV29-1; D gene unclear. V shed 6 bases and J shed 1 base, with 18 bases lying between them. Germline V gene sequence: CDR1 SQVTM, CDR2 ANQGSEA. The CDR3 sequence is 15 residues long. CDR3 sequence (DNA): TGCAGCGTCCCCCTTGCCAGGCGGAATAACTATGGCTACACCTTC. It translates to CSVPLARRNNYGYTF.

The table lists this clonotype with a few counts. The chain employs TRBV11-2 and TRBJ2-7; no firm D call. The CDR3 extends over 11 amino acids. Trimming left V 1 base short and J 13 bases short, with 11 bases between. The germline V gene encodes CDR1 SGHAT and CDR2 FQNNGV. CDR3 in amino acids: CASSLGAFYYF. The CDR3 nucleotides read TGTGCCAGCAGCTTAGGGGCTTTTTACTACTTC.

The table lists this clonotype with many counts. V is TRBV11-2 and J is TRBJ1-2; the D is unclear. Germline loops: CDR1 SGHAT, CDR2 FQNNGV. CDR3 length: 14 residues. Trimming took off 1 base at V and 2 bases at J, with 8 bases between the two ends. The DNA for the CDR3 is TGTGCCAGCAGCTTAGCTCCGGTCAACTATGGCTACACCTTC. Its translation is CASSLAPVNYGYTF.

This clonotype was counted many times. In nucleotides, the CDR3 is TGTGCCCGAGGACTAGCGGGGAACACCGGGGAGCTGTTTTTT. Translated, it gives CARGLAGNTGELFF. The chain links TRBV2 to TRBJ2-2; 11 nucleotides match TRBD2. The CDR3 spans 14 residues. Germline CDR1 is SNHLY and CDR2 is FYNNEI. With 11 bases clipped from V and 1 base from J, the junction kept 3 bases outside the gene matches.

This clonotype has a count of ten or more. CDR3 sequence: CATSQAGTNTGELFF. In nucleotides, the CDR3 is TGTGCCACCAGTCAAGCGGGGACGAACACCGGGGAGCTGTTTTTT. The chain uses TRBV24-1 and TRBJ2-2; 7 bases map to TRBD2. The CDR3 length is 15 residues. V was clipped by 6 bases and J by 0 bases; unmatched bases: 3. In germline, CDR1 is KGHDR, CDR2 SFDVKD.

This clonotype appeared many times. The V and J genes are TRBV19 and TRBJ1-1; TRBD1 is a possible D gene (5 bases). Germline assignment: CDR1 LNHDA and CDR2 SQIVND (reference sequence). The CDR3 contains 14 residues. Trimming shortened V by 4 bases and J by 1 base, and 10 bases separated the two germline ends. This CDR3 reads CASSKPDRNTEAFF. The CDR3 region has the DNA TGTGCCAGTAGTAAACCAGACAGGAACACTGAAGCTTTCTTT.

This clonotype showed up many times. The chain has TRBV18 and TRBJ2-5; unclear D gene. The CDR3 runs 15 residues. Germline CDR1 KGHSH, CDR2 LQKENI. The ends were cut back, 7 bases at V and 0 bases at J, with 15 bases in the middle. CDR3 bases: TGTGCCAGCTGCCTCGCAACAGCCCACCAAGAGACCCAGTACTTC. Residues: CASCLATAHQETQYF.

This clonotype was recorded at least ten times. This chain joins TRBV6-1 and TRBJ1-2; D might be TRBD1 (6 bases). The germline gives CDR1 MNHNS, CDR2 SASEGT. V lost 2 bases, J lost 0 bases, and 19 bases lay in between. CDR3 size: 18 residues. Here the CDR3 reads CASSEQFFRDTPNYGYTF. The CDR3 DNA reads TGTGCCAGCAGTGAACAGTTTTTTCGGGACACACCTAACTATGGCTACACCTTC.